Below, 25 T cell receptor beta chains from the same sample are listed, as sequenced in a study of control samples from healthy donors and cancer patients. TCRdb keeps only in-frame clones here, not all; method: immunoSEQ multiplex PCR. The profile covers more than 20,000 clones, with approximately 89% appearing a single time and 35% to 40% taken by the ten largest. Input material: PBMCs. These receptors all come from a man aged 60 to 75 with head and neck cancer.

The V and J genes are TRBV2 and TRBJ1-1; no definite D call. The V end lost 5 bases, the J end lost 3 bases, and 10 bases lay between the germline ends. CDR1 and CDR2 from the germline V gene are SNHLY and FYNNEI. This CDR3 is built from 13 residues. The CDR3 coding sequence is TGTGCCAGCAGTCCCTCCATGGACACTGAAGCTTTCTTT. This gives the protein CASSPSMDTEAFF.

The chain employs TRBV19 and TRBJ2-2, with 7 bases fitting TRBD2. The J segment lost 6 bases and the V segment lost 5 bases, leaving 9 bases of the junction unmatched. The CDR3 has 15 residues. Germline V gene sequence: CDR1 LNHDA, CDR2 SQIVND (reference sequence). The CDR3 region is CASSSEGGPSGELFF. CDR3 nucleotides: TGTGCCAGTAGTTCGGAGGGAGGGCCATCCGGGGAGCTGTTTTTT. Complete variable domain (other parts from reference TRBV19 and TRBJ2-2): DGGITQSPKYLFRKEGQNVTLSCEQNLNHDAMYWYRQDPGQGLRLIYYSQIVNDFQKGDIAEGYSVSREKKESFPLTVTSAQKNPTAFYLCASSSEGGPSGELFFGEGSRLTVL.

The chain is built from TRBV27 and TRBJ1-1, with D perhaps TRBD1 (6 bases). V was shortened by 6 bases and J by 5 bases, with 13 bases between the two germline ends. Germline CDR1 is MNHEY and CDR2 is SMNVEV (reference sequence). This CDR3 has 13 residues. CDR3 protein: CASSPDSGTEAFF. The DNA for the CDR3 is TGTGCCAGCAGCCCGGACAGCGGGACTGAAGCTTTCTTT.

This chain uses TRBV11-2 with TRBJ2-1, with D possibly being TRBD2 (6 bases). Germline V gives CDR1 SGHAT, CDR2 FQNNGV. The CDR3 spans 15 residues. With 4 bases removed from V and 6 bases from J, the gap between germline ends came to 16 bases. DNA for the CDR3: TGTGCCAGCAGCTGGGGACTCACCTCCGGCAATGAGCAGTTCTTC. Residues: CASSWGLTSGNEQFF.

This clone was detected a few times. This chain uses TRBV11-2 with TRBJ2-1, with 8 bases identical to TRBD2. In germline, CDR1 is SGHAT, CDR2 FQNNGV. There are 16 residues in the CDR3. The J segment lost 5 bases and the V segment lost 5 bases, leaving 11 bases of the junction unmatched. CDR3 protein: CASSPGGAGANNEQFF. The CDR3, as DNA: TGTGCCAGCAGCCCTGGGGGAGCGGGAGCCAACAATGAGCAGTTCTTC.

Remarks on this clone: The sample carries other DNA sequences with the same CDR3. The chain links TRBV5-8 to TRBJ1-1, with D hard to call. The V gene's germline CDR1 is SGHTS and CDR2 YDEGEE. The CDR3 contains 14 residues. Between the trimmed V and J ends, which lost 2 bases and 1 base, there was a span of 9 bases. CDR3 protein: CASSFRGGNTEAFF. The CDR3 nucleotides are TGTGCCAGCAGCTTTCGGGGTGGGAACACTGAAGCTTTCTTT.

This clone was seen a handful of times. The chain uses TRBV6-5 and TRBJ1-2; D remains unclear. Germline V lookup: CDR1 MNHEY, CDR2 SVGAGI. The CDR3 has 14 residues. V lost 4 bases to trimming and J lost 4 bases, with 13 bases between them. For the CDR3, the DNA is TGTGCCAGCAGTTCGGTCCCTCGGTTCTATGGCTACACCTTC. It translates to CASSSVPRFYGYTF.

This chain connects TRBV10-3 to TRBJ1-3, with 7 nucleotides matching TRBD1. The CDR3 has 15 amino acids. CDR1 ENHRY and CDR2 SYGVKD come from the germline V gene. Trimming cost V 6 bases and J 0 bases; bases outside gene matches: 5. For the CDR3, the DNA is TGTGCCATCAGCTCCGACAGGGCCTCTGGAAACACCATATATTTT. Translated, it gives CAISSDRASGNTIYF.

This clone turned up a few times. The chain has TRBV7-2 and TRBJ1-1, with D unresolved. Germline V gene data show CDR1 as SGHTA and CDR2 as FQGNSA. This CDR3 is built from 16 residues. With 5 bases removed from V and 1 base from J, the gap between germline ends came to 17 bases. The CDR3 spells CASSPRAAGSNTEAFF. The CDR3 DNA is TGTGCCAGCAGCCCGCGGGCAGCGGGCTCGAACACTGAAGCTTTCTTT.

V gene TRBV2 combines with J gene TRBJ2-7, with D tentatively TRBD1 (6 bases). The V end lost 5 bases, the J end lost 4 bases, and 18 bases lay between the germline ends. Germline CDR1 reads SNHLY; CDR2 reads FYNNEI. The CDR3 is made up of 15 amino acids. CDR3 amino acids: CASSPLGGRAYEQYF. The CDR3 nucleotides read TGTGCCAGCAGTCCCCTTGGGGGCAGGGCTTACGAGCAGTACTTC.

The chain couples TRBV3-1 (or the pseudogene TRBV3-2) to TRBJ1-2, with a tentative D call TRBD1 (6 bases). The germline V and J ends were trimmed by 5 bases and 1 base, with 11 bases remaining between them. Looked up from germline, CDR1 is LGHDT and CDR2 is YNNKEL (reference sequence). The CDR3 loop spans 14 amino acids. As DNA, the CDR3 is TGTGCCAGCAGCAACCTGGACAGTAACTATGGCTACACCTTC. It codes for CASSNLDSNYGYTF.

The chain employs TRBV5-1 and TRBJ1-4; 9 nucleotides match TRBD1. The trim removed 4 bases at V and 4 bases at J, leaving 5 bases unmatched. The CDR3 is made up of 15 amino acids. The V gene's germline CDR1 is SGHRS and CDR2 YFSETQ. The CDR3 is CASSLTGGLNEKLFF. DNA of the CDR3: TGCGCCAGCAGCCTAACAGGGGGCCTTAATGAAAAACTGTTTTTT.

The chain is built from TRBV18 and TRBJ2-2; D gene ambiguous. CDR1 KGHSH and CDR2 LQKENI come from the germline V gene. V gave up 6 bases and J gave up 5 bases, with 13 bases separating them. The CDR3 has 14 residues. CDR3 coding DNA: TGTGCCAGCTCCCCCGACATGTCTACCGGGGAGCTGTTTTTT. It encodes CASSPDMSTGELFF.

The chain combines TRBV28 with TRBJ2-7; D is undetermined. Trimming cost V 7 bases and J 3 bases, with 10 bases left between them. Germline CDR1 is MDHEN and CDR2 is SYDVKM. The CDR3 has 12 residues. In DNA, the CDR3 is TGTGCCAGCAAGGAGTTGGGCTACGAGCAGTACTTC. Its translation is CASKELGYEQYF.

The chain couples TRBV30 to TRBJ1-2, with 7 bases lining up with TRBD1. CDR1 GTSNPN and CDR2 SVGIG come from the germline V gene (reference sequence). J was trimmed by 0 bases and V by 7 bases; bases with no gene match: 11. CDR3 size: 15 residues. In DNA, the CDR3 is TGTGCCTCACCGACAGGGTCTGGGGCTAACTATGGCTACACCTTC. Amino acid sequence: CASPTGSGANYGYTF.

This clone was seen a handful of times. The genes are TRBV6-1 and TRBJ2-3; possible D gene TRBD2, 5 bases. Trimming left V 0 bases short and J 0 bases short, with 7 bases between. CDR1 and CDR2 from the germline V gene are MNHNS and SASEGT. The CDR3 loop spans 15 amino acids. CDR3 loop: CASSEARGSTDTQYF. CDR3 nucleotide sequence: TGTGCCAGCAGTGAAGCTCGCGGGAGCACAGATACGCAGTATTTT.

The rearrangement uses TRBV15 and TRBJ2-1; no firm D call. The V gene lost 4 bases and the J gene lost 0 bases, with 10 bases spanning the gap. Germline assignment: CDR1 LNHNV and CDR2 YYDKDF (reference sequence). The CDR3 is made up of 15 amino acids. The CDR3 loop reads CATSKVRSSYNEQFF. In nucleotides, the CDR3 is TGTGCCACCAGCAAGGTCAGAAGCTCCTACAATGAGCAGTTCTTC.

This clone was observed a handful of times. This rearrangement joins TRBV2 to TRBJ1-4; 10 bases match TRBD1. Trimming removed 6 bases from V and 4 bases from J; junction bases left unmatched: 14. The CDR3 is made up of 18 amino acids. Germline lookup yields CDR1 SNHLY and CDR2 FYNNEI. The CDR3 region has the DNA TGTGCCAGCAGAAGTGGGGACGACAGGGGGCGGAGTAATGAAAAACTGTTTTTT. Its protein is CASRSGDDRGRSNEKLFF.

The rearrangement uses TRBV5-1 and TRBJ2-1, with D maybe TRBD2 (5 bases). CDR3 size: 16 residues. Trimming pared 0 bases from V and 2 bases from J, leaving 12 bases between. Germline CDR1 SGHRS, CDR2 YFSETQ. For the CDR3, the DNA is TGCGCCAGCAGCTTGGCTTTGGAGAGGGCCTACAATGAGCAGTTCTTC. Protein: CASSLALERAYNEQFF.

The chain is built from TRBV7-9 and TRBJ1-2; weak D call: TRBD1 (5 bases). The CDR3 contains 15 residues. CDR1 SEHNR and CDR2 FQNEAQ come from the germline V gene (reference sequence). V was shortened by 3 bases and J by 3 bases, with 14 bases between the two germline ends. CDR3 nucleotides: TGTGCCAGCAGCTTGGGTCAGGTGGGGGACTATGGCTACACCTTC. As protein: CASSLGQVGDYGYTF. Supplemented by reference TRBV7-9 and TRBJ1-2, the full variable domain reads DTGVSQNPRHKITKRGQNVTFRCDPISEHNRLYWYRQTLGQGPEFLTYFQNEAQLEKSRLLSDRFSAERPKGSFSTLEIQRTEQGDSAMYLCASSLGQVGDYGYTFGSGTRLTVV.

The CDR3 here is CASREQYTGELFF. The CDR3 DNA reads as TGCGCCAGCAGGGAACAATACACCGGGGAGCTGTTTTTT. The chain has TRBV10-1 and TRBJ2-2; D uncertain. Germline values: CDR1 WNHNN, CDR2 SYGVQD (reference sequence). The CDR3 is 13 amino acids. Trimming cost V 6 bases and J 3 bases, with 8 bases left between them.

The chain combines TRBV11-2 with TRBJ1-3, with no clear D. Germline loops: CDR1 SGHAT, CDR2 FQNNGV. Trimming took off 5 bases at V and 4 bases at J, with 9 bases between the two ends. CDR3 size: 13 residues. CDR3: CASSAGSGNTIYF. The CDR3 bases are TGTGCCAGCAGCGCCGGTTCCGGAAACACCATATATTTT.

With regard to this clone: An end of the junction differs from the germline gene, which may be a read error. The chain joins TRBV7-7 to TRBJ2-2; 7 bases line up with TRBD2. CDR3 size: 17 residues. CDR1 and CDR2 (germline): SSHAT, FNYEAQ (reference sequence). CDR3 residues: CASSQDPSGTNTGELFF. For the CDR3, the DNA is TGTGCTAGCAGCCAAGACCCAAGCGGGACGAACACCGGGGAGCTGTTTTTT.

The rearrangement links TRBV24-1 to TRBJ2-3, with TRBD2 matching 12 bases. CDR1 KGHDR and CDR2 SFDVKD come from the germline V gene. The CDR3 sequence is 13 residues long. Trimming cost V 7 bases and J 9 bases; bases outside gene matches: 4. The CDR3 DNA reads TGTGCCACCAGGATGGGGACTAGCGGGACGCAGTATTTT. Translation gives CATRMGTSGTQYF.

The chain links TRBV13 to TRBJ1-1; D not certain. Trimming left V 4 bases short and J 8 bases short, with 11 bases between. CDR3 length: 12 amino acids. The germline gives CDR1 PRHDT, CDR2 FYEKMQ (reference sequence). CDR3 residues: CASSSITGEAFF. The CDR3 DNA is TGTGCCAGCAGCTCTATAACCGGGGAAGCTTTCTTT.